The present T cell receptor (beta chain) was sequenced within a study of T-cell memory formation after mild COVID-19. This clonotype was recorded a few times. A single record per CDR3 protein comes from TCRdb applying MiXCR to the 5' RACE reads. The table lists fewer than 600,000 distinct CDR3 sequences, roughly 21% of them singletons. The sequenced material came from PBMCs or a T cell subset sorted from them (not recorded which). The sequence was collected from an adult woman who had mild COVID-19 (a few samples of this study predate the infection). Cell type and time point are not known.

The CDR3 loop is CASSESAGHEKLFF. The CDR3 DNA reads TGTGCCAGCAGTGAATCGGCAGGGCACGAAAAACTGTTTTTT. This chain connects TRBV6-1 to TRBJ1-4; the D gene is possibly TRBD1 (5 bases). The CDR3 runs to 14 residues. CDR1 MNHNS and CDR2 SASEGT come from the germline V gene. Trimming took off 2 bases at V and 8 bases at J, with 12 bases between the two ends.